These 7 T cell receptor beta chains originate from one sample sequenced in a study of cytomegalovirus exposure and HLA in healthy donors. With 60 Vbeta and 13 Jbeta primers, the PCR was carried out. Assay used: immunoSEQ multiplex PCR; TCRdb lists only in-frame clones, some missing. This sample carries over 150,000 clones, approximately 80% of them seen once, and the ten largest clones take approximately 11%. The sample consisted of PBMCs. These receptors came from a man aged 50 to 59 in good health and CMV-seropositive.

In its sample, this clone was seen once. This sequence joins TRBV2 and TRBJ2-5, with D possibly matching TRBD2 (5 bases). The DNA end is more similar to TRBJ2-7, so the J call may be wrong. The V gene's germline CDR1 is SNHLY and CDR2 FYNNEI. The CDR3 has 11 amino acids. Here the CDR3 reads CATGLTYEQYF. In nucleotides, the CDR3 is TGTGCCACCGGACTTACCTACGAGCAGTACTTC.

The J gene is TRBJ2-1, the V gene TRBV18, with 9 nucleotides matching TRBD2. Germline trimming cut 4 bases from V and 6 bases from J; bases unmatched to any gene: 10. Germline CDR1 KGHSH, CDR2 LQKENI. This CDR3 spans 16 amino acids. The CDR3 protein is CASSLPGRGGLNEQFF. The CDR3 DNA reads TGTGCCAGCTCACTTCCCGGGCGGGGGGGCCTCAATGAGCAGTTCTTC.

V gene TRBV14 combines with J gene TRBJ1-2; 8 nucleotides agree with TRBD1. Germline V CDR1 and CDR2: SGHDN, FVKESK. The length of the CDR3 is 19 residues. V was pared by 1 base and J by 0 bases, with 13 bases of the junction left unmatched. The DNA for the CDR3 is TGTGCCAGCAGCCAAGTGGGGCAAGGACAGGGCGCCTCTAACTATGGCTACACCTTC. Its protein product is CASSQVGQGQGASNYGYTF. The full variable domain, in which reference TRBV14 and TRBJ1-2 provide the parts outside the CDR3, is EAGVTQFPSHSVIEKGQTVTLRCDPISGHDNLYWYRRVMGKEIKFLLHFVKESKQDESGMPNNRFLAERTGGTYSTLKVQPAELEDSGVYFCASSQVGQGQGASNYGYTFGSGTRLTVV.

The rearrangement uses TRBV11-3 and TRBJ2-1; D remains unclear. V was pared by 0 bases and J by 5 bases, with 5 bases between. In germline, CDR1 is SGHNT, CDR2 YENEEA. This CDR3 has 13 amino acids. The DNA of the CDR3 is TGTGCCAGCAGCTTAGATCAGGACAATGAGCAGTTCTTC. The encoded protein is CASSLDQDNEQFF.

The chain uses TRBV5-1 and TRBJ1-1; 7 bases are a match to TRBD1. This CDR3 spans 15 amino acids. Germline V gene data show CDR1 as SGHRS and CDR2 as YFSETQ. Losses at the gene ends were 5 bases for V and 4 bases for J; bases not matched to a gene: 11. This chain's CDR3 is CASRFTRTGGTEAFF. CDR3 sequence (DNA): TGCGCCAGCAGATTTACAAGGACAGGCGGCACTGAAGCTTTCTTT.

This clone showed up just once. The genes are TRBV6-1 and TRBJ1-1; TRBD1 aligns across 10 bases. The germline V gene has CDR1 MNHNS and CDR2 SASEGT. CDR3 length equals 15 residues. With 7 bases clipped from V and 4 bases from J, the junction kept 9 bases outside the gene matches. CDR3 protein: CASTRQGARGTEAFF. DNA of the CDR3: TGTGCCAGCACAAGACAGGGGGCGCGCGGCACTGAAGCTTTCTTT.

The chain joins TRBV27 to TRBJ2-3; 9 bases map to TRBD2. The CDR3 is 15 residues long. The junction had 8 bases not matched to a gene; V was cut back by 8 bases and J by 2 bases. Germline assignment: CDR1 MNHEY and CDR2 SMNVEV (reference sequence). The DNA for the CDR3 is TGTGCCAGCGGAGCGGGAGGCCCCTTCACAGATACGCAGTATTTT. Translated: CASGAGGPFTDTQYF.